These 20 T cell receptor beta chains came from one sample sequenced in a study of blood T cell repertoires in COVID-19. Method: immunoSEQ multiplex PCR; TCRdb's copy keeps in-frame clones and lacks some. The data show about 90,000 clones, with about three quarters seen just once and around 7% held by the top ten. The sample was peripheral blood. The receptors derive from a man between 65 and 79 years old with acute or convalescent COVID-19.

V and J are TRBV6-5 and TRBJ2-1; D is unclear. The ends were cut back, 0 bases at V and 7 bases at J, with 4 bases in the middle. The CDR3 contains 12 residues. The germline V gene has CDR1 MNHEY and CDR2 SVGAGI. CDR3 sequence (DNA): TGTGCCAGCAGTTACTCCTCGAATGAGCAGTTCTTC. Its protein is CASSYSSNEQFF.

This chain connects TRBV7-6 to TRBJ2-5; no reliable D call. The V and J ends lost 4 bases and 1 base respectively, with 7 bases between them. Germline CDR1 reads SGHVS; CDR2 reads FNYEAQ. The CDR3 has 13 amino acids. The CDR3 loop is CASSSETQETQYF. For the CDR3, the DNA is TGTGCCAGCAGCTCAGAAACCCAAGAGACCCAGTACTTC.

The V call is TRBV6-5, the J call TRBJ1-5; no clear D. Trimming removed 8 bases from V and 7 bases from J, with 12 bases in between. Per germline, CDR1 MNHEY and CDR2 SVGAGI. The CDR3 is 12 amino acids. CDR3 in amino acids: CASRVGGQPQHF. The CDR3 DNA sequence: TGTGCCAGCCGGGTGGGTGGACAGCCCCAGCATTTT.

Only one count was recorded for this clone. The gene calls are TRBV30 and TRBJ2-2; possible D gene TRBD2, 8 bases. This CDR3 contains 18 residues. Germline CDR1 reads GTSNPN; CDR2 reads SVGIG (reference sequence). The V and J ends lost 2 bases and 7 bases respectively, with 26 bases between them. Written as DNA, the CDR3 is TGTGCCTGGAGTTGGGCCCCCGGCCCCAGGGGGACTAGCGGGGAGCTGTTTTTT. Translation gives CAWSWAPGPRGTSGELFF.

The CDR3 DNA reads TGTGCCAGCAGCTTAGTGATAGCCAACACCGGGGAGCTGTTTTTT. Encoded protein: CASSLVIANTGELFF. The V and J genes are TRBV7-2 and TRBJ2-2; unclear D gene. Germline V gene data show CDR1 as SGHTA and CDR2 as FQGNSA. The CDR3 runs 15 residues. Trimming stripped 1 base from V and 2 bases from J, with 8 bases between.

The table lists this clone with a few counts. The chain employs TRBV6-5 and TRBJ1-6; D uncertain. CDR1 and CDR2 from the germline V gene are MNHEY and SVGAGI. The CDR3 has 14 amino acids. Trimming left V 0 bases short and J 14 bases short, with 14 bases between. The CDR3 is CASSYSMETAALHF. CDR3 nucleotide sequence: TGTGCCAGCAGTTACTCGATGGAGACGGCGGCCCTCCACTTT.

The rearrangement uses TRBV5-8 and TRBJ2-7; 8 bases line up with TRBD2. Per the germline V gene, CDR1 is SGHTS and CDR2 is YDEGEE. With V trimmed by 2 bases and J by 1 base, 11 bases remained unmatched. CDR3 length equals 17 residues. The CDR3 loop is CASSFENGLAESYEQYF. CDR3 sequence (DNA): TGTGCCAGCAGCTTCGAAAACGGACTAGCCGAATCCTACGAGCAGTACTTC.

The chain recombines TRBV19 with TRBJ1-2; D is possibly TRBD1 (6 bases). Trimming took off 0 bases at V and 3 bases at J, with 14 bases between the two ends. Germline lookup yields CDR1 LNHDA and CDR2 SQIVND (reference sequence). CDR3 length equals 16 residues. Here the CDR3 DNA reads TGTGCCAGTAGTATAGACCTACAGGGCCTTGACTATGGCTACACCTTC. As protein: CASSIDLQGLDYGYTF.

V gene TRBV6-2 or TRBV6-3 combines with J gene TRBJ1-5; D ambiguous. Trimming left V 3 bases short and J 2 bases short, with 11 bases between. This CDR3 contains 15 residues. Germline-derived CDR1 and CDR2 are MNHEY and SVGEGT. Here the CDR3 reads CASSYEVEGNQPQHF. The CDR3 DNA is TGTGCCAGCAGTTATGAGGTCGAGGGCAATCAGCCCCAGCATTTT.

This chain links TRBV28 with TRBJ2-1; tentative D call: TRBD1 (5 bases). Germline lookup yields CDR1 MDHEN and CDR2 SYDVKM. This CDR3 region has 14 residues. V lost 6 bases and J 2 bases, leaving 11 bases between the germline ends. This CDR3 reads CASRGRPPYNEQFF. Written as DNA, the CDR3 is TGTGCCAGCAGGGGGCGCCCCCCCTACAATGAGCAGTTCTTC.

The rearrangement joins TRBV27 to TRBJ2-5; D gene unclear. CDR3 length: 11 residues. Germline CDR1 MNHEY, CDR2 SMNVEV (reference sequence). Between the trimmed V and J ends, which lost 3 bases and 5 bases, there was a span of 4 bases. The CDR3 sequence: CASSFQETQYF. CDR3 nucleotides: TGTGCCAGCAGTTTCCAGGAGACCCAGTACTTC.

The rearrangement joins TRBV6-4 to TRBJ2-1; perhaps TRBD1 as D (5 bases). CDR1 is MRHNA and CDR2 is SNTAGT in the germline V gene. V was pared by 5 bases and J by 6 bases, with 8 bases between. CDR3 length equals 12 residues. The DNA of the CDR3 is TGTGCCAGCAGTCCCCAGGGCAATGAGCAGTTCTTC. Amino acids: CASSPQGNEQFF.

The chain joins TRBV5-1 to TRBJ1-2; the match to TRBD1 covers 8 bases. V was pared by 0 bases and J by 1 base, with 8 bases of the junction left unmatched. This CDR3 has 17 amino acids. Germline CDR1 reads SGHRS; CDR2 reads YFSETQ. DNA for the CDR3: TGCGCCAGCAGCTTGGCCGCGGGGACAGGAATTAACTATGGCTACACCTTC. Its translation is CASSLAAGTGINYGYTF. The full variable domain, in which reference TRBV5-1 and TRBJ1-2 provide the parts outside the CDR3, is KAGVTQTPRYLIKTRGQQVTLSCSPISGHRSVSWYQQTPGQGLQFLFEYFSETQRNKGNFPGRFSGRQFSNSRSEMNVSTLELGDSALYLCASSLAAGTGINYGYTFGSGTRLTVV.

The chain has TRBV7-3 and TRBJ2-1, with TRBD2 matching over 7 bases. The CDR3 is 18 amino acids. The trim removed 0 bases at V and 0 bases at J, leaving 8 bases unmatched. The germline V gene encodes CDR1 SGHTA and CDR2 FQGTGA. The CDR3 coding sequence is TGTGCCAGCAGCTTAACAGCAAGCGGGACCGCCTCCTACAATGAGCAGTTCTTC. This sequence encodes CASSLTASGTASYNEQFF.

This rearrangement joins TRBV15 to TRBJ2-2; 8 bases map to TRBD1. With 5 bases clipped from V and 7 bases from J, the junction kept 9 bases outside the gene matches. Per the germline V gene, CDR1 is LNHNV and CDR2 is YYDKDF (reference sequence). The CDR3 is 15 amino acids. CDR3 sequence (DNA): TGTGCCACCAGCGGGAGGACAGGGTTTGGCGGGGAGCTGTTTTTT. Its protein product is CATSGRTGFGGELFF.

This clone was seen only a few times. The genes are TRBV18 and TRBJ2-5, with 8 bases aligning to TRBD2. CDR1 KGHSH and CDR2 LQKENI come from the germline V gene. V lost 3 bases to trimming and J lost 5 bases; unmatched junction nucleotides: 11. The CDR3 has 16 residues. The CDR3 sequence is CASSPEPSGRSETQYF. CDR3 in DNA: TGTGCCAGCTCACCGGAGCCCAGCGGGAGATCCGAGACCCAGTACTTC. Combining the CDR3 with reference TRBV18 and TRBJ2-5 gives the whole variable domain NAGVMQNPRHLVRRRGQEARLRCSPMKGHSHVYWYRQLPEEGLKFMVYLQKENIIDESGMPKERFSAEFPKEGPSILRIQQVVRGDSAAYFCASSPEPSGRSETQYFGPGTRLLVL.

This clone has only one observation. J is TRBJ1-2 and V is TRBV6-2 or TRBV6-3; 7 bases match TRBD1. Germline trimming cut 5 bases from V and 6 bases from J; bases unmatched to any gene: 9. The CDR3 contains 14 residues. Germline CDR1 MNHEY, CDR2 SVGEGT. The CDR3 loop reads CASSHPQGLNGYTF. CDR3 bases: TGTGCCAGCAGTCACCCACAGGGGCTAAATGGCTACACCTTC.

This clone has a handful of counts. The genes are TRBV2 and TRBJ2-5; TRBD2 matches at 11 bases. This CDR3 spans 15 amino acids. The ends lost 2 bases at V and 9 bases at J; junction bases unmatched: 8. Germline V lookup: CDR1 SNHLY, CDR2 FYNNEI. The CDR3 region has the DNA TGTGCCAGCAGTGAATTGGCTAGCGGGAGGTTGTCCCAGTACTTC. This sequence encodes CASSELASGRLSQYF.

This sequence joins TRBV28 and TRBJ2-1; 10 positions match TRBD2. J lost 5 bases, V lost 6 bases, and 7 bases had no gene match. Looked up from germline, CDR1 is MDHEN and CDR2 is SYDVKM. This CDR3 is 15 amino acids long. DNA for the CDR3: TGTGCCAGCAGCCAACGACTAGCGGGTAACAATGAGCAGTTCTTC. This codes for CASSQRLAGNNEQFF.

This chain links TRBV19 with TRBJ2-1, with D uncertain. This CDR3 region has 12 residues. Trimming removed 1 base at V and 10 bases at J, with 8 bases between. Germline V CDR1 and CDR2: LNHDA, SQIVND (reference sequence). CDR3 sequence reads: CASSIGLKEQFF. The CDR3 DNA reads TGTGCCAGTAGTATAGGACTCAAGGAGCAGTTCTTC.